The 24 T cell receptor beta chains presented below share a single source sample, sequenced in a study of blood T cell repertoires in COVID-19. The table came from immunoSEQ multiplex PCR; TCRdb's copy has only in-frame clones and leaves some out. The sample includes 300,000 to 350,000 clones, about 86% of them seen just once. The source material was peripheral blood. These receptors were obtained from a man aged 25 to 40 with active or convalescent COVID-19.

The J gene is TRBJ2-7, the V gene TRBV27; TRBD2 aligns across 15 bases. Germline V CDR1 and CDR2: MNHEY, SMNVEV (reference sequence). The CDR3 is made up of 15 amino acids. V lost 5 bases, J lost 4 bases, and 3 bases stayed unmatched. The CDR3 region is CASSPGLAGGYEQYF. The DNA for the CDR3 is TGTGCCAGCAGTCCGGGACTAGCGGGAGGATACGAGCAGTACTTC.

The chain recombines TRBV27 with TRBJ1-4, with 9 bases that match TRBD1. The junction had 13 bases not matched to a gene; V was cut back by 7 bases and J by 1 base. Germline CDR1 is MNHEY and CDR2 is SMNVEV (reference sequence). This CDR3 has 18 residues. CDR3 coding DNA: TGTGCCAGCATCCCGCGGTCGGGACAGGGACTAACTAATGAAAAACTGTTTTTT. Translating gives CASIPRSGQGLTNEKLFF. Drawing the rest from reference TRBV27 and TRBJ1-4, the complete variable domain is EAQVTQNPRYLITVTGKKLTVTCSQNMNHEYMSWYRQDPGLGLRQIYYSMNVEVTDKGDVPEGYKVSRKEKRNFPLILESPSPNQTSLYFCASIPRSGQGLTNEKLFFGSGTQLSVL.

V usage is TRBV27 and J usage is TRBJ2-1; D perhaps matches TRBD1 (5 bases). CDR3 length: 13 amino acids. The germline V and J ends were trimmed by 5 bases and 7 bases, with 12 bases remaining between them. Germline CDR1 is MNHEY and CDR2 is SMNVEV (reference sequence). The CDR3 reads CASSRQGQNEQFF. The CDR3 DNA reads TGTGCCAGCAGTCGCCAGGGTCAGAATGAGCAGTTCTTC.

V is TRBV7-2 and J is TRBJ1-2; perhaps TRBD1 as D (5 bases). From germline, CDR1 is SGHTA and CDR2 FQGNSA. Between the trimmed V and J ends, which lost 5 bases and 1 base, there was a span of 26 bases. The CDR3 totals 19 residues. CDR3 in DNA: TGTGCCAGCAGCCCCGACCGGCTGGCGGGACCACGAATTAACTATGGCTACACCTTC. This codes for CASSPDRLAGPRINYGYTF. Combining the CDR3 with reference TRBV7-2 and TRBJ1-2 gives the whole variable domain GAGVSQSPSNKVTEKGKDVELRCDPISGHTALYWYRQSLGQGLEFLIYFQGNSAPDKSGLPSDRFSAERTGGSVSTLTIQRTQQEDSAVYLCASSPDRLAGPRINYGYTFGSGTRLTVV.

V gene TRBV30 combines with J gene TRBJ1-2, with D possibly matching TRBD1 (6 bases). Trimming shortened V by 0 bases and J by 8 bases, and 22 bases separated the two germline ends. Germline assignment: CDR1 GTSNPN and CDR2 SVGIG (reference sequence). The CDR3 loop spans 16 amino acids. In DNA, the CDR3 is TGTGCCTGGAGTGTTACCCTACAGGGCCTCCCGGAAGGCTACACCTTC. This sequence encodes CAWSVTLQGLPEGYTF.

The chain links TRBV21-1 to TRBJ2-1; TRBD2 is taken as the D call from the table, unchecked against the DNA. TRBV21-1 corresponds to a pseudogene. The CDR3 spans 16 residues. The chain's CDR3 is CASSTREDLRYNEQFF. For the CDR3, the DNA is TGTGCCAGCAGCACGCGGGAGGACTTGCGCTACAATGAGCAGTTCTTC.

This chain links TRBV18 with TRBJ1-1; 7 bases match TRBD1. This CDR3 has 13 amino acids. V lost 10 bases to trimming and J lost 4 bases; unmatched junction nucleotides: 9. Germline V lookup: CDR1 KGHSH, CDR2 LQKENI. The chain's CDR3 is CATLGGAGTEAFF. Here the CDR3 DNA reads TGTGCCACTCTAGGGGGCGCGGGCACTGAAGCTTTCTTT.

The gene calls are TRBV7-9 and TRBJ2-7; 9 nucleotides agree with TRBD1. Germline values: CDR1 SEHNR, CDR2 FQNEAQ (reference sequence). The CDR3 is made up of 14 amino acids. Trimming took 7 bases from V and 2 from J; bases not matched to a gene: 6. The CDR3: CASIPTGGPYEQYF. In DNA form, the CDR3 reads TGTGCCAGCATCCCGACAGGGGGACCCTACGAGCAGTACTTC.

This clone was seen only once. This chain connects TRBV20-1 to TRBJ2-7; possibly TRBD2 for D (5 bases). CDR3 length equals 14 residues. V was clipped by 3 bases and J by 1 base, with 13 bases between them. Germline V gene data show CDR1 as DFQATT and CDR2 as SNEGSKA (reference sequence). CDR3 loop: CSASAGGASYEQYF. In DNA form, the CDR3 reads TGCAGTGCTAGTGCCGGAGGTGCATCCTACGAGCAGTACTTC.

This chain joins TRBV30 and TRBJ2-7; TRBD1 agrees at 8 bases. The CDR3 totals 15 residues. The junction had 6 bases not matched to a gene; V was cut back by 2 bases and J by 0 bases. CDR1 is GTSNPN, CDR2 SVGIG, per germline (reference sequence). The CDR3 protein is CAWSPQGANSYEQYF. CDR3 DNA: TGTGCCTGGAGTCCCCAGGGGGCGAACTCCTACGAGCAGTACTTC.

The chain employs TRBV29-1 and TRBJ1-5; 10 positions agree with TRBD1. V lost 8 bases and J lost 5; bases outside the gene matches: 3. The CDR3 is made up of 12 amino acids. From germline, CDR1 is SQVTM and CDR2 ANQGSEA. The CDR3 DNA follows: TGCAGCACCGGGACAGGGGATCAGCCCCAGCATTTT. Translation gives CSTGTGDQPQHF.

CDR3 bases: TGTGCCAGCAGTTCGACAGGGGGCTCAACTAATGAAAAACTGTTTTTT. Protein sequence: CASSSTGGSTNEKLFF. This chain joins TRBV6-5 and TRBJ1-4; 10 bases map to TRBD1. This CDR3 region has 16 residues. J was trimmed by 0 bases and V by 4 bases; bases with no gene match: 2. The germline V gene encodes CDR1 MNHEY and CDR2 SVGAGI.

J is TRBJ2-5 and V is TRBV28; D remains unclear. This CDR3 has 14 residues. Germline assignment: CDR1 MDHEN and CDR2 SYDVKM. Trimming took 2 bases from V and 2 from J, leaving 9 bases between them. The CDR3 DNA sequence: TGTGCCAGCAGTTTAGTCCAGACACAAGAGACCCAGTACTTC. Protein: CASSLVQTQETQYF.

The gene calls are TRBV5-1 and TRBJ2-1, with 10 nucleotides matching TRBD1. The CDR3 covers 15 residues. Per the germline V gene, CDR1 is SGHRS and CDR2 is YFSETQ. With 4 bases clipped from V and 10 bases from J, the junction kept 11 bases outside the gene matches. CDR3 sequence: CASSPGTGEFGEQFF. CDR3 DNA sequence: TGCGCCAGCAGCCCCGGGACAGGGGAGTTTGGCGAGCAGTTCTTC.

This clone came up a few times. This chain joins TRBV6-5 and TRBJ1-1, with a weak D call TRBD1 (5 bases). The germline V gene encodes CDR1 MNHEY and CDR2 SVGAGI. The CDR3 sequence is 14 residues long. V was shortened by 6 bases and J by 6 bases, with 17 bases between the two germline ends. The CDR3 DNA reads as TGTGCCAGCAGGCCCCCGCTCGGGGGTGCTGAAGCTTTCTTT. Amino acid sequence: CASRPPLGGAEAFF.

The V call is TRBV19, the J call TRBJ1-2; TRBD1 agrees at 10 bases. The CDR3 is made up of 15 amino acids. Germline-derived CDR1 and CDR2 are LNHDA and SQIVND (reference sequence). With 7 bases clipped from V and 8 bases from J, the junction kept 13 bases outside the gene matches. This CDR3 is CASNRLTGGAGGYTF. In DNA form, the CDR3 reads TGTGCCAGTAACCGATTGACAGGGGGCGCCGGCGGCTACACCTTC. Using reference TRBV19 and TRBJ1-2 for the parts outside the CDR3, the full variable domain is DGGITQSPKYLFRKEGQNVTLSCEQNLNHDAMYWYRQDPGQGLRLIYYSQIVNDFQKGDIAEGYSVSREKKESFPLTVTSAQKNPTAFYLCASNRLTGGAGGYTFGSGTRLTVV.

The rearrangement links TRBV12-3 or TRBV12-4 to TRBJ1-1; D not resolved. Trimming stripped 1 base from V and 3 bases from J, with 6 bases between. The CDR3 is made up of 13 amino acids. The CDR3 DNA reads TGTGCCAGCAGTTTAGTCTCCCACACTGAAGCTTTCTTT. It encodes CASSLVSHTEAFF.

V gene TRBV5-1 combines with J gene TRBJ2-3; the match to TRBD2 covers 8 bases. The V gene end was trimmed by 4 bases and the J gene end by 4 bases; junction bases not matched to a gene: 8. CDR3 length: 15 amino acids. Per germline, CDR1 SGHRS and CDR2 YFSETQ. CDR3 bases: TGCGCCAGCAGCCCCAGCGGGGGTAACGCAGATACGCAGTATTTT. Its protein is CASSPSGGNADTQYF.

J is TRBJ1-5 and V is TRBV30; D is possibly TRBD1 (5 bases). V was clipped by 0 bases and J by 1 base, with 13 bases between them. This CDR3 has 16 residues. Germline CDR1 and CDR2: GTSNPN and SVGIG (reference sequence). CDR3 nucleotide sequence: TGTGCCTGGAGTGTAGCAGGGATTGTAAGCAATCAGCCCCAGCATTTT. Protein product: CAWSVAGIVSNQPQHF.

The V and J genes are TRBV11-2 and TRBJ2-1; 8 bases are shared with TRBD1. After removal of 3 bases from V and 2 bases from J, the junction contained 3 bases not matched to a gene. The germline gives CDR1 SGHAT, CDR2 FQNNGV. The CDR3 is 15 amino acids. The CDR3 sequence is CASSFGQGTYNEQFF. DNA of the CDR3: TGTGCCAGCAGCTTCGGACAGGGAACCTACAATGAGCAGTTCTTC.

The rearrangement uses TRBV5-1 and TRBJ1-6; no clear D. V was shortened by 0 bases and J by 8 bases, with 6 bases between the two germline ends. Germline CDR1 SGHRS, CDR2 YFSETQ. This CDR3 spans 13 amino acids. CDR3 region: CASSLESDSPLHF. CDR3 nucleotide sequence: TGCGCCAGCAGCTTGGAGTCAGATTCACCCCTCCACTTT.

The chain recombines TRBV12-3 or TRBV12-4 with TRBJ1-2, with unresolved D. V dropped 3 bases and J dropped 6 bases, with 11 bases sitting between them. This CDR3 is 13 amino acids long. The CDR3 region has the DNA TGTGCCAGCAGTTTTCAGGTTCTCAATGGCTACACCTTC. This sequence encodes CASSFQVLNGYTF.

The chain carries TRBV2 and TRBJ1-1; possibly TRBD1 for D (6 bases). CDR1 and CDR2 (germline): SNHLY, FYNNEI. Trimming removed 6 bases from V and 1 base from J, with 12 bases in between. The CDR3 runs 14 residues. The CDR3 DNA reads as TGTGCCAGCAGGACAGGAATCCAGAACACTGAAGCTTTCTTT. Amino acid sequence: CASRTGIQNTEAFF.

This rearrangement joins TRBV3-1 (or the pseudogene TRBV3-2) to TRBJ2-5, with TRBD1 as a possible D gene (6 bases). CDR3 length equals 13 residues. Looked up from germline, CDR1 is LGHDT and CDR2 is YNNKEL (reference sequence). Trimming removed 6 bases from V and 4 bases from J, with 12 bases in between. This CDR3 reads CASRQGSAETQYF. Here the CDR3 DNA reads TGTGCCAGCAGGCAGGGGTCCGCAGAGACCCAGTACTTC.